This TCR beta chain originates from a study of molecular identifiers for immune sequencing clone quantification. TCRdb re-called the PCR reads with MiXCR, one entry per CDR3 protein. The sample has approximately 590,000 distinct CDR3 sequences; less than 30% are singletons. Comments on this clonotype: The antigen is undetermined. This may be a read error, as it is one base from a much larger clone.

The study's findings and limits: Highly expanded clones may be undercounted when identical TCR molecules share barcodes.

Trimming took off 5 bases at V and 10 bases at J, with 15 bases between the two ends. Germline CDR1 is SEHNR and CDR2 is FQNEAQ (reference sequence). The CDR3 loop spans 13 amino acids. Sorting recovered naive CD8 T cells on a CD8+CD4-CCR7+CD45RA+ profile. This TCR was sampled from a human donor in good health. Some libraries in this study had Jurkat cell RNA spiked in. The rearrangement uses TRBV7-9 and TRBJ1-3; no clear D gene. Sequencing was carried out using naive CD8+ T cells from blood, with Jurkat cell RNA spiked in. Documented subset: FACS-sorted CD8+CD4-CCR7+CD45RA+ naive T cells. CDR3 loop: CASSLIENPTIYF. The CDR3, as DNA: TGTGCCAGCAGCCTAATAGAGAATCCGACCATATATTTT. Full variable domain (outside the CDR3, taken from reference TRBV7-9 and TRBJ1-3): DTGVSQNPRHKITKRGQNVTFRCDPISEHNRLYWYRQTLGQGPEFLTYFQNEAQLEKSRLLSDRFSAERPKGSFSTLEIQRTEQGDSAMYLCASSLIENPTIYFGEGSWLTVV.